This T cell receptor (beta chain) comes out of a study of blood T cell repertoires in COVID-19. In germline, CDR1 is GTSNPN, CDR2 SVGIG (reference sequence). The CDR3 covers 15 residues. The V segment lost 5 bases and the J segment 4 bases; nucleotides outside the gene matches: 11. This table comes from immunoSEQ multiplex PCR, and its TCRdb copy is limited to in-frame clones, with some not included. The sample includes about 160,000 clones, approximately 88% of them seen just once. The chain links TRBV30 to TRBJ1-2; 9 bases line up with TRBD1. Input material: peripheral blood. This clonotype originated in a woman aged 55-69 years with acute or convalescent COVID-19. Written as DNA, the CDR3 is TGTGCCTGGTCCTCTCGACAGGGGGTAGGCTATGGCTACACCTTC. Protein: CAWSSRQGVGYGYTF.